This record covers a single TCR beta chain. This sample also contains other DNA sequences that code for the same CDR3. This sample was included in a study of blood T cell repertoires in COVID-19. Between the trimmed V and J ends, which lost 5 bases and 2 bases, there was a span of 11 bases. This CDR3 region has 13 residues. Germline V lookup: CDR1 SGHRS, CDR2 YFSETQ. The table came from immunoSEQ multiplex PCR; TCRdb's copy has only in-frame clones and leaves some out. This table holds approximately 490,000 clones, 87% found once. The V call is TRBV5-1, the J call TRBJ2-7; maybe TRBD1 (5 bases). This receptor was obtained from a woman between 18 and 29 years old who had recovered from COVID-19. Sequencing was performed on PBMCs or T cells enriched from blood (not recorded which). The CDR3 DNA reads TGCGCCAGCAGTCTAGACAGCACCTACGAGCAGTACTTC. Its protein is CASSLDSTYEQYF.